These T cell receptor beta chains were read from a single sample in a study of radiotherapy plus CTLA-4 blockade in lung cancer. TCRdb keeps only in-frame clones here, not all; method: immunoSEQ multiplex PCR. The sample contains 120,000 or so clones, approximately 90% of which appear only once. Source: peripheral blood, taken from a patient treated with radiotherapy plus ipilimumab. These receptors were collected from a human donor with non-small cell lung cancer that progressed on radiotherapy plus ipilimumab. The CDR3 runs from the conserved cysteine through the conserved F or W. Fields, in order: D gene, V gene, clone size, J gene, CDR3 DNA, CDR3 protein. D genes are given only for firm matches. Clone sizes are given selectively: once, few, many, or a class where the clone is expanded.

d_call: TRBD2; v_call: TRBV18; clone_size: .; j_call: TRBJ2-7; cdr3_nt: TGTGCCAGCTCCCCCGGGACTAGCGGATATTACGAGCAGTACTTC; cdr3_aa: CASSPGTSGYYEQYF
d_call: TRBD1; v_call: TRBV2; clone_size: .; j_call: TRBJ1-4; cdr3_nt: TGTGCCAGCAGTGAAAGGGGGCAGGGTTTAGGTGAAAAACTGTTTTTT; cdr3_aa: CASSERGQGLGEKLFF
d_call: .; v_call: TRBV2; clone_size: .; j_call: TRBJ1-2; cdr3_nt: TGTGCCAGCAATTTAGCTAACTATGGCTACACCTTC; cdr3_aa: CASNLANYGYTF
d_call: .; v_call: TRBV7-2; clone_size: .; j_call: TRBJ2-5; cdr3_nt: TGTGCCAGCAGCTTAGTGGCAGAGAACCAAGAGACCCAGTACTTC; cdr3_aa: CASSLVAENQETQYF
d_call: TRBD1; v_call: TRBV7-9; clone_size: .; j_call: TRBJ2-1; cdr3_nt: TGTGCCAGCAGCTTAGTCGACAGGGGGTTCCATGAGCAGTTCTTC; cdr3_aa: CASSLVDRGFHEQFF
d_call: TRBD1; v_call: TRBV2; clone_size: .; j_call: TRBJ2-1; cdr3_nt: TGTGCCAGCAGTGGCCAAACCGGGACAGGGACGTACAATGAGCAGTTCTTC; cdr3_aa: CASSGQTGTGTYNEQFF
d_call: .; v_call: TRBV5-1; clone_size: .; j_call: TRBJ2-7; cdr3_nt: TGCGCCAGCAGCTTGGGATGGTCGGGGGTCGAGCAGTACTTC; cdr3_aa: CASSLGWSGVEQYF
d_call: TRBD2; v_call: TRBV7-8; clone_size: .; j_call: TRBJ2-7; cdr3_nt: TGTGCCAGCAGACAGAGTAGCGGGAGTAACTACGAGCAGTACTTC; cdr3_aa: CASRQSSGSNYEQYF
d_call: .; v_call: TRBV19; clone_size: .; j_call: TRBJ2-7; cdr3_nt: TGTGCCAGTAGTACTAGTCTAGCGTCCTACGAGCAGTACTTC; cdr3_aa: CASSTSLASYEQYF
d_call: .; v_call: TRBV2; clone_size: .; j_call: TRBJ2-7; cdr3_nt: TGTGCCAGCAGTACCCACCGGGACCGTTCCTACGAGCAGTACTTC; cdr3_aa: CASSTHRDRSYEQYF
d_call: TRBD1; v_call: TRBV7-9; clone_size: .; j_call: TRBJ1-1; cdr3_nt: TGTGCCAGCAACGACAGGGGAGACACTGAAGCTTTCTTT; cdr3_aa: CASNDRGDTEAFF
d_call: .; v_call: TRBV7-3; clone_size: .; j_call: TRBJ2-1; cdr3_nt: TGTGCCAGCAGCTTAACGCCCATGGGGGAGCAGTTCTTC; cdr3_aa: CASSLTPMGEQFF
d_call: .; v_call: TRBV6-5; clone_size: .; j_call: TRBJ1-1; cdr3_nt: TGTGCCAGCAGTTACGAGTCAGGGATCGGCACTGAAGCTTTCTTT; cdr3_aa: CASSYESGIGTEAFF
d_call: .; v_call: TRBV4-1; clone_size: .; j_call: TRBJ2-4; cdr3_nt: TGCGCCAGCAGCCAAGATCCGGCGGGGTATGGCAAAAACATTCAGTACTTC; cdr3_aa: CASSQDPAGYGKNIQYF
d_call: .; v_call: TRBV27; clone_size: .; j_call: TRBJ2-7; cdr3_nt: TGTGCCAGCAGTTTAACAGGAGTCACTTCCTACGAGCAGTACTTC; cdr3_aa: CASSLTGVTSYEQYF
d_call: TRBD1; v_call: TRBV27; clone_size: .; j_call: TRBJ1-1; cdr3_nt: TGTGCCAGCAGTTCGCAGGGGGAAAGTAGGAACACTGAAGCTTTCTTT; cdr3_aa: CASSSQGESRNTEAFF
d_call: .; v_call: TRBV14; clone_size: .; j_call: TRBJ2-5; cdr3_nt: TGTGCCAGCAGCCAAAATCAGGAGACCCAGTACTTC; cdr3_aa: CASSQNQETQYF
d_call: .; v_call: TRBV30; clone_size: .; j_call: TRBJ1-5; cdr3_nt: TGTGCCTGGAGTGGAGGGGAGCAGCAGCCCCAGCATTTT; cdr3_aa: CAWSGGEQQPQHF
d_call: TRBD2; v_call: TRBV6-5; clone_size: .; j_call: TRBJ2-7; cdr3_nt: TGTGCCAGCAGTTACTCGGGGACTAGAAACTTC; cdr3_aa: CASSYSGTRNF
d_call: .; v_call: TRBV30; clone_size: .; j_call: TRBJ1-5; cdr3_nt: TGTGCCGGGAGTGTAGAACAGGGCAATCAGCCCCAGCATTTT; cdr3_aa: CAGSVEQGNQPQHF
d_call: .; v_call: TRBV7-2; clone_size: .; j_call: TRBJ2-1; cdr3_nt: TGTGCCAGCAGCTTAGGGTCGGTCCCGTCCTACAATGAGCAGTTCTTC; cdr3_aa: CASSLGSVPSYNEQFF
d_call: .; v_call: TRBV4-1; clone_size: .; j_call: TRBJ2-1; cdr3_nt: TGCGCCAGCAGCCACCAGGGGACCAGCCAGTTCTTC; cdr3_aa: CASSHQGTSQFF
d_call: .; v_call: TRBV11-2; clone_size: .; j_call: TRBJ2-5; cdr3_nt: TGTGCCAGCAGCCGGCCCGGAGGGGAGCAAGAGACCCAGTACTTC; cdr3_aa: CASSRPGGEQETQYF
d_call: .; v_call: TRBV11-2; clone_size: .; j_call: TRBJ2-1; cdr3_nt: TGTGCCAGCAGCTTAGCCTCTAGCGCAACCTACAATGAGCAGTTCTTC; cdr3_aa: CASSLASSATYNEQFF
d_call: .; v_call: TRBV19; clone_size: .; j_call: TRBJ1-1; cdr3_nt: TGTGCCAGTCAAATCAACACTGAAGCTTTCTTT; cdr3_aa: CASQINTEAFF
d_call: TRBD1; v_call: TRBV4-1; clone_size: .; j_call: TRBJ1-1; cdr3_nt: TGCGCCAGCAGCCAAGGGGGGACAGTCGGAACTGAAGCTTTCTTT; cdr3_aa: CASSQGGTVGTEAFF
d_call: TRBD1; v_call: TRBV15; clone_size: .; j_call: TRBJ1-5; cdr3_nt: TGTGCCACCAGCAGAGGGACAGGGCGCGATCAGCCCCAGCATTTT; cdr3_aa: CATSRGTGRDQPQHF
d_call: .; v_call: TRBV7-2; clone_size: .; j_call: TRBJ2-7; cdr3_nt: TGTGCCAGCAGCCAAGAGGGGGTAAGCTCCTACGAGCAGTACTTC; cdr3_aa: CASSQEGVSSYEQYF
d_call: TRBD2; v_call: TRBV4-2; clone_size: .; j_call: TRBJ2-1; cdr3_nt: TGTGCCAGCAGCCAAGTTTCTAGCGGGAGCGGTGGGGTTTACAATGAGCAGTTCTTC; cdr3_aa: CASSQVSSGSGGVYNEQFF
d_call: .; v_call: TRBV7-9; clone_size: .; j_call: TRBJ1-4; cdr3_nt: TGTGCCAGCAGCCCCACCTCAGGGGTTAATGAAAAACTGTTTTTT; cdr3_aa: CASSPTSGVNEKLFF
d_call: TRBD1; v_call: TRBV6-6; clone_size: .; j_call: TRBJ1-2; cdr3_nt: TGTGCCAGCAGTTACTCGGACAGGGACTATGGCTACACCTTC; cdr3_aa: CASSYSDRDYGYTF
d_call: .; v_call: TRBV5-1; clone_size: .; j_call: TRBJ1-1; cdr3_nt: TGCGCCAGCAGCTCGAGGCAGGCGCTCCCCACTGAAGCTTTCTTT; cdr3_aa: CASSSRQALPTEAFF
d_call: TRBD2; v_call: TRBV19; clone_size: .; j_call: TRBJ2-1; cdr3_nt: TGTGCCAGTAATGGACTAGCGGGAGTTGGTGAGCAGTTCTTC; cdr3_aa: CASNGLAGVGEQFF
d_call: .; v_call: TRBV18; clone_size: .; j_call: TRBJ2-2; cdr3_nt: TGTGCCAGCTCACTAGTAAATTGGGACAACACCGGGGAGCTGTTTTTT; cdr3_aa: CASSLVNWDNTGELFF
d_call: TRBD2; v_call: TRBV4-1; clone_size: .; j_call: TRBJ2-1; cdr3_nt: TGCGCCAGCAGCCAAGATAGCCTAGCGGGAAACACCTACAATGAGCAGTTCTTC; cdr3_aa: CASSQDSLAGNTYNEQFF
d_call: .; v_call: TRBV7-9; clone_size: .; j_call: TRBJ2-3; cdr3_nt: TGTGCCAGCAGCCGTACTAGCACCGACCGCACAGATACGCAGTATTTT; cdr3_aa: CASSRTSTDRTDTQYF
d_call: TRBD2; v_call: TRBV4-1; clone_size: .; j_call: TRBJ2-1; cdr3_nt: TGCGCCAGCAGCCCTGAGACTAGCGGGACCTACAATGAGCAGTTCTTC; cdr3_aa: CASSPETSGTYNEQFF
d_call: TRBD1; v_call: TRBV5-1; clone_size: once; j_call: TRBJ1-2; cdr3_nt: TGCGCCAGCAGCCTGGGAACAGGGGGCGAAGGCTATGGCTACACCTTC; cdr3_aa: CASSLGTGGEGYGYTF
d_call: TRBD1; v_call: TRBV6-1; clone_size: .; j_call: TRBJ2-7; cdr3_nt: TGTGCCACCTCAAGACAGGGGGGGTCTTACGAGCAGTACTTC; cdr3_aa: CATSRQGGSYEQYF
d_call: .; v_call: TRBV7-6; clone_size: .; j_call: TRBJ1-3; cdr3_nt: TGTGCCAGCAGCTTAAGGGGCAGCTCTGGAAACACCATATATTTT; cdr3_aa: CASSLRGSSGNTIYF
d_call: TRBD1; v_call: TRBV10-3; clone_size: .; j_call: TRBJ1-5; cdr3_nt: TGTGCCATCAGTGAAGGGGGCTGGCAGCCCCAGCATTTT; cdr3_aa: CAISEGGWQPQHF
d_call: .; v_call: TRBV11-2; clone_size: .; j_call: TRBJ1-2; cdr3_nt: TGTGCCAGCAGCCCCGGACAGAGCAGTAACTATGGCTACACCTTC; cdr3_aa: CASSPGQSSNYGYTF
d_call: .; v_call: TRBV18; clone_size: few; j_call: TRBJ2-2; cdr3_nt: TGTGCCAGCTCACCCGGAACCGGGGAGCTGTTTTTT; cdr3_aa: CASSPGTGELFF
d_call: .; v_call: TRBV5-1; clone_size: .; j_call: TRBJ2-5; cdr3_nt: TGCGCCAGCAGCTTCGACACGGGGACGGAGACCCAGTACTTC; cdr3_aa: CASSFDTGTETQYF
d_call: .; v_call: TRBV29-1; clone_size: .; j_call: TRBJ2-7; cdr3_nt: TGCAGCGTTATCGACAGCTACGAGCAGTACTTC; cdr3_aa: CSVIDSYEQYF
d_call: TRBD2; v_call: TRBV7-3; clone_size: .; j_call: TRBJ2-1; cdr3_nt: TGTGCCAGCAGCTCGCTAGCTAGCGGGAAATACAATGAGCAGTTCTTC; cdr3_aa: CASSSLASGKYNEQFF
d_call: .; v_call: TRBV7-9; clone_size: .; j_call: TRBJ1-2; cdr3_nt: TGTGCCAGCAGCTTATGGGAGGGAACCTATGGCTACACCTTC; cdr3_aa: CASSLWEGTYGYTF
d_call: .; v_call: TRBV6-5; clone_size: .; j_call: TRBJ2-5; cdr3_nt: TGTGCCAGCAGTTACGGCTTAGCCCAGGGGACCCAGTACTTC; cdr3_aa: CASSYGLAQGTQYF
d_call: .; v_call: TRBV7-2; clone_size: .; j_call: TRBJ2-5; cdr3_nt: TGTGCCAGCAGCTTAGAAGGACTGGGGCAAGAGACCCAGTACTTC; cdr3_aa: CASSLEGLGQETQYF
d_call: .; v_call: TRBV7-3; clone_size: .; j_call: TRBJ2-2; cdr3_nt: TGTGCCAGCAGCTCATCAAGAAGCGGGGAGCTGTTTTTT; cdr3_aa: CASSSSRSGELFF
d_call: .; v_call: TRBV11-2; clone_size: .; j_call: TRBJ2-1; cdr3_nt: TGTGCCAGCAGCTTATTAAGGGAACCGTACAATGAGCAGTTCTTC; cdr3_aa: CASSLLREPYNEQFF
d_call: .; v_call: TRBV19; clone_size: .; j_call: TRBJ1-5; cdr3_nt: TGTGCTTCTCAATTCGGAGGCAATCAGCCCCAGCATTTT; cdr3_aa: CASQFGGNQPQHF
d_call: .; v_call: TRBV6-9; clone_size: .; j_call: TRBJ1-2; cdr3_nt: TGTGCCAGCAGGAACCGGGCTAACTATGGCTACACCTTC; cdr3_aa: CASRNRANYGYTF
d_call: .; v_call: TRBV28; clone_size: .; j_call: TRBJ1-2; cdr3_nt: TGTGCCAGCAGTTTATTTCTTAAGGGAACCTATGGCTACACCTTC; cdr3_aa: CASSLFLKGTYGYTF
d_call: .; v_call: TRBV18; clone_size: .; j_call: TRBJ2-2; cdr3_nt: TGTGCCAGCTCACCAACCGGGACGGGCTCCTCCGGGGAGCTGTTTTTT; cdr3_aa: CASSPTGTGSSGELFF
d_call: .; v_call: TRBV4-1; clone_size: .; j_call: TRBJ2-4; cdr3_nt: TGCGCCAGCAGCCAAGATCCTGACACCCGAATAGCCAAAAACATTCAGTACTTC; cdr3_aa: CASSQDPDTRIAKNIQYF
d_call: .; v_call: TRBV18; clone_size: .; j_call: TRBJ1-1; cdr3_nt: TGTGCCAGCTCACCATTACAGCAAACGAACACTGAAGCTTTCTTT; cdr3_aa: CASSPLQQTNTEAFF
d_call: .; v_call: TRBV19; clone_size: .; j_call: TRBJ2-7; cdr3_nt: TGTGCCAGTAGTTTCGCCGGGACTGACTACGAGCAGTACTTC; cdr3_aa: CASSFAGTDYEQYF
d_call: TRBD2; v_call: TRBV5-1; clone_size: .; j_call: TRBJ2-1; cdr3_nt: TGCGCCAGCAGCTTCACAGGGCGGGAGGTTGTTGAGCAGTTCTTC; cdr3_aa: CASSFTGREVVEQFF
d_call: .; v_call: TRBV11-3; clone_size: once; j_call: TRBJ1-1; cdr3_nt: TGTGCCAGCAGTTTGACATTGAACACTGAAGCTTTCTTT; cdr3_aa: CASSLTLNTEAFF